A single sample gave rise to the 8 T cell receptor beta chains below, sequenced in a study of vaccination effects on CD4 cells after COVID-19. No antigen is known for these receptors. The assay was immunoSEQ multiplex PCR, and TCRdb's table has in-frame clones only and misses some. The data hold roughly 24,000 clones, with roughly 76% observed a single time. ViraFEST expansion of antigen-specific CD4+ T cells with viral peptide pools preceded sequencing. The authors isolated CD4+ T cells after more than eight days of culture. As their vaccination, participants received two doses of either BNT162b2 or mRNA-1273. The specimen was CD4+ T cells from PBMCs cultured with SARS-CoV-2 spike peptides, collected after COVID-19 vaccination. The receptors stem from a human donor who received a COVID-19 vaccine. Some clones in this sample may be carry-over from other donors' samples.

This chain uses TRBV30 with TRBJ1-2; D is undetermined. This CDR3 has 13 amino acids. V lost 3 bases to trimming and J lost 8 bases, with 16 bases between them. Germline CDR1 GTSNPN, CDR2 SVGIG (reference sequence). The CDR3 nucleotides read TGTGCCTGGAGGTATGGTAGTCCAGAGGGCTACACCTTC. Its translation: CAWRYGSPEGYTF. Full variable domain (remainder filled in from reference TRBV30 and TRBJ1-2): SQTIHQWPATLVQPVGSPLSLECTVEGTSNPNLYWYRQAAGRGLQLLFYSVGIGQISSEVPQNLSASRPQDRQFILSSKKLLLSDSGFYLCAWRYGSPEGYTFGSGTRLTVV.

The chain has TRBV7-2 and TRBJ1-1; D perhaps matches TRBD1 (6 bases). The CDR3 is made up of 14 amino acids. V lost 6 bases to trimming and J lost 1 base, with 12 bases between them. Germline V gives CDR1 SGHTA, CDR2 FQGNSA. Written as DNA, the CDR3 is TGTGCCAGCAGACTACGACAGGAGAACACTGAAGCTTTCTTT. Protein sequence: CASRLRQENTEAFF.

This clone was seen only a few times. The rearrangement links TRBV9 to TRBJ2-3; 7 nucleotides match TRBD1. J lost 8 bases, V lost 0 bases, and 9 bases had no gene match. Germline V gene lookup returns CDR1 SGDLS and CDR2 YYNGEE. The CDR3 has 15 amino acids. As DNA, the CDR3 is TGTGCCAGCAGCGTAGTCGGAGTAACAGGGGCTACGCAGTATTTT. It codes for CASSVVGVTGATQYF.

The rearrangement links TRBV7-9 to TRBJ1-5, with D possibly being TRBD1 (6 bases). CDR3 length: 14 amino acids. Trimming left V 3 bases short and J 5 bases short, with 11 bases between. Germline V gene sequence: CDR1 SEHNR, CDR2 FQNEAQ (reference sequence). The CDR3 region is CASSFEGVDQPQHF. CDR3 sequence (DNA): TGTGCCAGCAGCTTTGAGGGGGTAGATCAGCCCCAGCATTTT.

This clone is medium-sized within its sample. The V call is TRBV19, the J call TRBJ1-4; 10 nucleotides align to TRBD1. The CDR3 is 14 amino acids. Germline CDR1 and CDR2: LNHDA and SQIVND (reference sequence). The junction had 0 bases not matched to a gene; V was cut back by 5 bases and J by 3 bases. In DNA, the CDR3 is TGTGCCAGTAGTGGACAGGGGGCTAATGAAAAACTGTTTTTT. Encoded protein: CASSGQGANEKLFF.

V is TRBV18 and J is TRBJ1-3; D remains unclear. The V end lost 2 bases, the J end lost 0 bases, and 11 bases lay between the germline ends. CDR1 and CDR2 from the germline V gene are KGHSH and LQKENI. The CDR3 spans 16 residues. Here the CDR3 reads CASSPTTEISGNTIYF. The DNA for the CDR3 is TGTGCCAGCTCACCAACGACGGAGATCTCTGGAAACACCATATATTTT.

The chain uses TRBV14 and TRBJ2-5; D perhaps matches TRBD2 (7 bases). Looked up from germline, CDR1 is SGHDN and CDR2 is FVKESK. The germline V and J ends were trimmed by 4 bases and 2 bases, with 17 bases remaining between them. The CDR3 sequence is 16 residues long. The CDR3 reads CASSLGGGYRQETQYF. As DNA, the CDR3 is TGTGCCAGCAGCCTAGGGGGGGGCTACCGACAAGAGACCCAGTACTTC.

This clone was seen just once. In DNA form, the CDR3 reads TGTGCCAGCTCACCTACTATTTCACAGGGACCGAACACTGAAGCTTTCTTT. Its protein is CASSPTISQGPNTEAFF. The V gene is TRBV18, the J gene TRBJ1-1; TRBD1 might be the D (6 bases). Per the germline V gene, CDR1 is KGHSH and CDR2 is LQKENI. The V end lost 3 bases, the J end lost 1 base, and 18 bases lay between the germline ends. This CDR3 has 17 residues. Looking up the rest from reference TRBV18 and TRBJ1-1 gives the full variable domain: NAGVMQNPRHLVRRRGQEARLRCSPMKGHSHVYWYRQLPEEGLKFMVYLQKENIIDESGMPKERFSAEFPKEGPSILRIQQVVRGDSAAYFCASSPTISQGPNTEAFFGQGTRLTVV.